This passage covers 26 T cell receptor beta chains from one sample sequenced in a study of blood T cells in healthy people across ages. Primers used in a second PCR of about 6 to 11 cycles were a sample-barcoded 5' primer and a J-beta primer mix. TCRdb reprocessed the 5' RACE reads with MiXCR, giving one entry per CDR3 protein. The top ten hold 11% of the sample, which has fewer than 2,000,000 distinct CDR3 sequences, about 35% seen once. What was sequenced was blood. The receptors shown here come from a woman in her twenties or thirties in good health.

The rearrangement uses TRBV11-2 and TRBJ2-4; TRBD1 matches 10 bases. The last part of the DNA fits TRBJ2-7 better; the J call may be wrong. This CDR3 has 13 amino acids. Germline assignment: CDR1 SGHAT and CDR2 FQNNGV. Here the CDR3 DNA reads TGTGCCAGCAGCGTGGACAGGGGGAACGAGCAGTACTTC. Protein: CASSVDRGNEQYF.

CDR3: CSAPHRGEDYGYTF. CDR3 nucleotides: TGCAGTGCTCCCCACAGGGGGGAGGACTATGGCTACACCTTC. V and J are TRBV20-1 and TRBJ1-2; 8 bases align to TRBD1. V lost 5 bases to trimming and J lost 3 bases; unmatched junction nucleotides: 8. The CDR3 is 14 residues long. The germline V gene has CDR1 DFQATT and CDR2 SNEGSKA (reference sequence).

This rearrangement joins TRBV5-5 to TRBJ2-3, with 8 bases aligning to TRBD1. Trimming cost V 4 bases and J 1 base; bases outside gene matches: 5. CDR1 and CDR2 (germline): SGHKS, YYEKEE (reference sequence). This CDR3 region has 15 residues. CDR3 bases: TGTGCCAGCAGCCCGGACAGGGTCGGCACAGATACGCAGTATTTT. This encodes CASSPDRVGTDTQYF.

This clonotype was seen more than once but under ten times. This chain joins TRBV29-1 and TRBJ1-1, with D perhaps TRBD1 (5 bases). Trimming left V 6 bases short and J 6 bases short, with 14 bases between. Germline V CDR1 and CDR2: SQVTM, ANQGSEA. The CDR3 is 12 residues long. As DNA, the CDR3 is TGCAGCGTGATGGGACCTGGGGCTGAAGCTTTCTTT. Its protein product is CSVMGPGAEAFF.

The table lists this clonotype with many counts. A much larger clone lies a single base off, so this may be a read error. The V and J genes are TRBV5-1 and TRBJ2-1; either TRBD1 or TRBD2 may supply D (6 bases each). Germline lookup yields CDR1 SGHRS and CDR2 YFSETQ. The length of the CDR3 is 15 residues. Trimming stripped 2 bases from V and 8 bases from J, with 17 bases between. Written as DNA, the CDR3 is TGCGCCAGCAGCTTCATAGCGCTGAGGGGGGATGAGCAGTTCTTC. This gives the protein CASSFIALRGDEQFF.

The J gene is TRBJ2-2, the V gene TRBV4-1; maybe TRBD2 (6 bases). This CDR3 has 16 amino acids. V was trimmed by 1 base and J by 2 bases, leaving 11 bases between them. Germline lookup yields CDR1 MGHRA and CDR2 YSYEKL. The CDR3 spells CASSQAGDSNTGELFF. The CDR3 DNA reads TGCGCCAGCAGCCAAGCCGGGGACTCCAACACCGGGGAGCTGTTTTTT.

A few counts support this clonotype. The DNA for the CDR3 is TGTGCCAGCAGTTACTCGTACAGGGGATCCGGGGCCAACGTCCTGACTTTC. This sequence encodes CASSYSYRGSGANVLTF. The rearrangement uses TRBV6-6 and TRBJ2-6; 7 bases are shared with TRBD1. The CDR3 is 17 residues long. With 0 bases clipped from V and 4 bases from J, the junction kept 6 bases outside the gene matches. Looked up from germline, CDR1 is MNHNY and CDR2 is SVGAGI (reference sequence).

The V call is TRBV7-7, the J call TRBJ2-7; TRBD2 might be the D (7 bases). This CDR3 spans 15 amino acids. Germline-derived CDR1 and CDR2 are SSHAT and FNYEAQ (reference sequence). Trimming shortened V by 5 bases and J by 1 base, and 15 bases separated the two germline ends. In DNA form, the CDR3 reads TGTGCCAGCAGCGGGAGGGACAACTCGTCCTACGAGCAGTACTTC. It is translated as CASSGRDNSSYEQYF.

This chain links TRBV10-3 with TRBJ2-3; TRBD2 matches 16 bases. Germline trimming cut 6 bases from V and 5 bases from J; bases unmatched to any gene: 14. In germline, CDR1 is ENHRY, CDR2 SYGVKD. The CDR3 length is 19 residues. CDR3 protein: CAISRGLAGGDKAGDTQYF. The CDR3 DNA reads TGTGCCATCAGCAGGGGACTAGCGGGAGGGGACAAAGCGGGAGATACGCAGTATTTT.

In the case of this clonotype: Mismatch with germline at one junction end may stem from a read error. The chain couples TRBV14 to TRBJ2-3; D is possibly TRBD1 (6 bases). Looked up from germline, CDR1 is SGHDN and CDR2 is FVKESK. The CDR3 has 15 amino acids. The CDR3 protein is CAGSQVGGRTDTQYF. DNA of the CDR3: TGTGCCGGCAGCCAAGTTGGGGGCCGCACAGATACGCAGTATTTT.

The V and J genes are TRBV7-6 and TRBJ2-7; a weak D match, TRBD2 (5 bases). Trimming stripped 3 bases from V and 0 bases from J, with 18 bases between. Germline loops: CDR1 SGHVS, CDR2 FNYEAQ. The CDR3 is made up of 17 amino acids. This chain's CDR3 is CASSLEEGSLSSYEQYF. CDR3 nucleotide sequence: TGTGCCAGCAGCTTGGAAGAGGGCTCCCTGAGCTCCTACGAGCAGTACTTC.

In its sample, this clonotype was seen a few times. The gene calls are TRBV6-6 and TRBJ2-2; weak D call: TRBD1 (6 bases). This CDR3 is built from 15 residues. The ends were cut back, 6 bases at V and 0 bases at J, with 11 bases in the middle. CDR1 is MNHNY, CDR2 SVGAGI, per germline (reference sequence). The CDR3 loop reads CASSHRATNTGELFF. The CDR3 DNA sequence: TGTGCCAGCAGCCACAGGGCCACGAACACCGGGGAGCTGTTTTTT.

This clonotype was observed a few times. The chain uses TRBV5-1 and TRBJ2-7; perhaps D is TRBD1 or TRBD2 (6 bases each). The CDR3 spans 14 residues. V lost 3 bases and J lost 6, with 16 bases in between. Germline-derived CDR1 and CDR2 are SGHRS and YFSETQ. CDR3 nucleotide sequence: TGCGCCAGCAGCTCCGGGGGCGTGAGTTCCGAGCAGTACTTC. Its translation is CASSSGGVSSEQYF.

This clonotype has a handful of counts. This chain uses TRBV4-1 with TRBJ2-5; no clear D gene. The germline V and J ends were trimmed by 1 base and 5 bases, with 8 bases remaining between them. CDR3 size: 13 residues. Germline values: CDR1 MGHRA, CDR2 YSYEKL. The CDR3 DNA is TGCGCCAGCAGCCAAGCCCTGCCTGAGACCCAGTACTTC. Translated: CASSQALPETQYF.

This clonotype was seen a few times. The V gene is TRBV20-1, the J gene TRBJ2-3, with TRBD2 matching over 11 bases. In germline, CDR1 is DFQATT, CDR2 SNEGSKA (reference sequence). The CDR3 length is 15 residues. The V gene end was trimmed by 6 bases and the J gene end by 2 bases; junction bases not matched to a gene: 7. The CDR3 here is CSATLAGDYTDTQYF. DNA for the CDR3: TGCAGTGCAACACTAGCGGGGGATTACACAGATACGCAGTATTTT.

This clonotype was seen a few times. This clone may be a read error of a much larger clone one base away. The genes are TRBV7-9 and TRBJ2-7; 8 nucleotides match TRBD1. The germline CDR1 and CDR2 sequences are SEHNR and FQNEAQ (reference sequence). After removal of 3 bases from V and 9 bases from J, the junction contained 10 bases not matched to a gene. The CDR3 extends over 14 amino acids. In DNA, the CDR3 is TGTGCCAGCAGCTTGACAGGGGCCTCCGACGGGCAGTACTTC. Translating gives CASSLTGASDGQYF.

The chain combines TRBV19 with TRBJ2-5, with TRBD2 matching over 9 bases. The J call may be in error: the DNA end matches TRBJ2-7 better. Germline V CDR1 and CDR2: LNHDA, SQIVND (reference sequence). The length of the CDR3 is 14 residues. This CDR3 reads CATSNAGGPDEQYF. In nucleotides, the CDR3 is TGTGCCACCAGTAACGCGGGGGGGCCTGACGAGCAGTACTTC.

DNA for the CDR3: TGTGCCAGCAGCCATCGGCGGGGGGGGTACTACAATGAGCAGTTCTTC. As protein: CASSHRRGGYYNEQFF. The chain links TRBV11-2 to TRBJ2-1, with TRBD2 identical over 9 bases. J gave up 3 bases and V 5 bases, and 8 bases lay outside the gene matches. Germline-derived CDR1 and CDR2 are SGHAT and FQNNGV. This CDR3 region has 16 residues.

As to this clonotype: A much larger clone differs from this one at a single base, so this may be a read error. V gene TRBV20-1 combines with J gene TRBJ2-5; D is unresolved. CDR1 is DFQATT and CDR2 is SNEGSKA in the germline V gene (reference sequence). The CDR3 totals 11 residues. Trimming shortened V by 0 bases and J by 11 bases, and 10 bases separated the two germline ends. The CDR3 sequence is CSARDNVEQYF. In DNA form, the CDR3 reads TGCAGTGCTAGAGATAACGTGGAGCAGTACTTC.

The chain couples TRBV6-2 or TRBV6-3 to TRBJ2-5, with 14 positions matching TRBD2. There are 16 residues in the CDR3. Per the germline V gene, CDR1 is MNHEY and CDR2 is SVGEGT. V lost 7 bases and J lost 13; bases outside the gene matches: 17. CDR3 DNA: TGTGCCAGCAAGGGACTAGCGGGGGAAGAGATCTACGAGCGGTACTTC. Its translation: CASKGLAGEEIYERYF.

This clonotype was counted a few times. The V call is TRBV2, the J call TRBJ2-5; 14 nucleotides align to TRBD2. This CDR3 has 16 amino acids. The V gene end was trimmed by 4 bases and the J gene end by 5 bases; junction bases not matched to a gene: 6. CDR1 is SNHLY, CDR2 FYNNEI, per germline. The CDR3 region has the DNA TGTGCCAGCAGTGTAGTTTGGACTAGCGGGGGGGAGACCCAGTACTTC. Translated: CASSVVWTSGGETQYF.

The V call is TRBV24-1, the J call TRBJ1-2; D unresolved. V gave up 3 bases and J gave up 5 bases, with 6 bases separating them. In germline, CDR1 is KGHDR, CDR2 SFDVKD. The CDR3 is 12 residues long. CDR3 bases: TGTGCCACCAGTGATGAGTTGTATGGCTACACCTTC. It yields the protein CATSDELYGYTF.

This clonotype came up a few times. Given a much more abundant clone one base away, this may be a read error. The J gene is TRBJ2-3, the V gene TRBV27; D possibly uses TRBD1 or TRBD2 (5 bases each). This CDR3 is built from 16 residues. The germline V gene encodes CDR1 MNHEY and CDR2 SMNVEV (reference sequence). The CDR3 region is CASSPDLGGLTDTRYF. DNA for the CDR3: TGTGCCAGCAGTCCCGACCTTGGCGGGTTGACAGATACGCGGTATTTT.

This clonotype has more than one count but fewer than ten. CDR3 in amino acids: CASGGSESYEQYF. The CDR3 nucleotides read TGTGCCAGCGGGGGTAGCGAATCCTACGAGCAGTACTTC. The rearrangement joins TRBV28 to TRBJ2-7, with D perhaps being TRBD1 or TRBD2 (5 bases each). Per germline, CDR1 MDHEN and CDR2 SYDVKM. The CDR3 sequence is 13 residues long. The germline V and J ends were trimmed by 8 bases and 1 base, with 12 bases remaining between them.

This clonotype was recorded a few times. The chain uses TRBV20-1 and TRBJ2-1; 11 bases map to TRBD2. The CDR3 contains 17 residues. V lost 1 base to trimming and J lost 2 bases; unmatched junction nucleotides: 7. The germline gives CDR1 DFQATT, CDR2 SNEGSKA (reference sequence). The CDR3 spells CSARGPGLAVPYNEQFF. The CDR3 nucleotides are TGCAGTGCTAGAGGGCCGGGACTAGCGGTTCCCTACAATGAGCAGTTCTTC.

J is TRBJ1-1 and V is TRBV6-5; D is uncertain. Germline V gene sequence: CDR1 MNHEY, CDR2 SVGAGI. The CDR3 sequence is 13 residues long. V shed 2 bases and J shed 2 bases, with 6 bases lying between them. CDR3 in amino acids: CASSYESNTEAFF. CDR3 DNA sequence: TGTGCCAGCAGTTACGAAAGCAACACTGAAGCTTTCTTT.